This section outlines one T cell receptor (beta chain) sequence together with its context. Its antigen remains unidentified. Qualities for individual bases were not recorded, and no much larger clone is one base off. Libraries were built with PCR. Sequenced on an Illumina HiSeq 2500. Molecular barcoding was employed in the preparation of TCR libraries, with unique molecular identifiers being used to normalize TCRbeta repertoire quantification. TCRdb reprocessing: public reads trimmed at Q25 with fastp, clones called with MiXCR, in-frame beta chains kept. All rows with the same CDR3 protein become a single entry with the most common DNA and genes. The sample yields 640,000 or so distinct CDR3 sequences; approximately 16% were counted once. Jointly, the top ten make up 1.1% of the sample. These data are taken from a study of T-cell reconstitution after alpha-beta-depleted transplantation in children (TCRdb year 2016). Turning to the overall study: Using TCR repertoire profiling, the study followed T-cell immune reconstitution in a quantitative way in children after TCRalphabeta/CD19-depleted allogeneic hematopoietic cell transplantation.

CDR1 is given as SGHTA and CDR2 as FQGNSA, both from the germline V gene. The CDR3, cysteine through phenylalanine, is 15 amino acids long. The retained sequence is limited to the CDR3, 45 bases, with the frame set at the first base. The trim is 4 bases for V and 0 bases for J, with a gap of 10 bases between the germline ends. This sequence uses TRBV7-2 and TRBJ1-3; the D gene cannot be resolved reliably. The sample in question was PBMCs from the stem cell graft donor, obtained from the stem cell graft. The sequence was collected from a human donor who donated a stem cell graft to a child with acute myeloid leukemia. At the DNA level, the sequence is TGTGCCAGCAGCTCGGGGTGGGTCTCTGGAAACACCATATATTTT. Its protein is CASSSGWVSGNTIYF.